Shown below are 20 T cell receptor beta chains from a single sample sequenced in a study of neoadjuvant anti-PD-1 for oral cavity cancer. The repertoire was sequenced with immunoSEQ multiplex PCR; TCRdb's copy has only in-frame clones and lacks some. This sample has about 13,000 clones, with over 60% found just once. Stated time point: after neoadjuvant nivolumab, at surgical resection. The sample here was PBMCs, taken after nivolumab (anti-PD-1) treatment. The source of these receptors is a person between 40 and 80 years old with oral cavity squamous cell carcinoma.

The table lists this clone with a few counts. The CDR3 DNA is TGTGCCAGCAGTGGGGGCTATTTCTCTGGGGCCAACGTCCTGACTTTC. Amino acid sequence: CASSGGYFSGANVLTF. This chain connects TRBV6-1 to TRBJ2-6; maybe TRBD1 (5 bases). From germline, CDR1 is MNHNS and CDR2 SASEGT. The CDR3 runs to 16 residues. V dropped 4 bases and J dropped 0 bases, with 10 bases sitting between them.

In this sample, this clone turned up once. The CDR3 sequence is CASSQGRWAGGQETQYF. In DNA, the CDR3 is TGTGCCAGCAGCCAAGGAAGGTGGGCCGGGGGCCAAGAGACCCAGTACTTC. The gene calls are TRBV14 and TRBJ2-5, with D tentatively TRBD2 (6 bases). Trimming shortened V by 1 base and J by 1 base, and 16 bases separated the two germline ends. The CDR3 contains 17 residues. Germline assignment: CDR1 SGHDN and CDR2 FVKESK.

CDR3 loop: CASTANSGTDTQYF. The CDR3 coding sequence is TGTGCCAGCACCGCTAATAGCGGGACAGATACGCAGTATTTT. V gene TRBV21-1 combines with J gene TRBJ2-3; the D call of TRBD2 is as the table states it, not checked on the DNA. TRBV21-1 is recorded as a pseudogene. CDR3 length: 14 amino acids.

The chain recombines TRBV25-1 with TRBJ2-2; TRBD2 matches at 7 bases. The length of the CDR3 is 16 residues. Germline V gene sequence: CDR1 MGHDK, CDR2 SYGVNS. V dropped 3 bases and J dropped 7; count of bases not matched to a gene: 11. The CDR3 nucleotides are TGTGCCAGCAGTGACTCGGGCCCCTCGGGAGGCGGGGAGCTGTTTTTT. This translates into CASSDSGPSGGGELFF.

In its sample, this clone was seen a few times. The chain combines TRBV5-6 with TRBJ2-7; 13 bases are shared with TRBD2. CDR1 and CDR2 from the germline V gene are SGHDT and YYEEEE. This CDR3 spans 16 amino acids. Losses at the gene ends were 2 bases for V and 6 bases for J; bases not matched to a gene: 8. The CDR3, as DNA: TGTGCCAGCAGCTTCCTAACTAGCGGGAGGGCGGGCGAGCAGTACTTC. Translation: CASSFLTSGRAGEQYF.

The chain has TRBV7-2 and TRBJ2-5; D not resolved. Trimming left V 7 bases short and J 5 bases short, with 20 bases between. Germline-derived CDR1 and CDR2 are SGHTA and FQGNSA. The CDR3 covers 15 residues. The CDR3 loop reads CASTKQMGMGETQYF. CDR3 coding DNA: TGTGCCAGCACCAAACAGATGGGGATGGGGGAGACCCAGTACTTC.

V usage is TRBV5-1 and J usage is TRBJ2-7, with TRBD1 matching over 9 bases. This CDR3 spans 16 amino acids. Germline V gene data show CDR1 as SGHRS and CDR2 as YFSETQ. V gave up 3 bases and J gave up 5 bases; unmatched junction bases: 12. This CDR3 is CASSSSPGQGSNEQYF. The CDR3 DNA reads TGCGCCAGCAGCTCTTCCCCCGGACAGGGGTCCAACGAGCAGTACTTC.

The sample holds one count of this clone. The junction departs from the called germline gene at one end, perhaps through a read error. J is TRBJ2-7 and V is TRBV10-2; no clear D gene. The CDR3 is made up of 12 amino acids. CDR1 is WSHSY and CDR2 is SAAADI in the germline V gene. CDR3 nucleotide sequence: TGCGCCAGCAGTGAGTCGAGTTTGGATGGCCACTTC. Its translation is CASSESSLDGHF.

V usage is TRBV18 and J usage is TRBJ1-5, with D hard to call. The CDR3 totals 14 residues. CDR1 and CDR2 from the germline V gene are KGHSH and LQKENI. Trimming stripped 3 bases from V and 5 bases from J, with 11 bases between. The CDR3, as DNA: TGTGCCAGCTCACCTCAGGAAGGTCATCAGCCCCAGCATTTT. It codes for CASSPQEGHQPQHF.

The CDR3 here is CAISLTEPYEQYF. The CDR3, as DNA: TGTGCCATCAGCCTGACAGAGCCTTACGAGCAGTACTTC. The rearrangement joins TRBV10-3 to TRBJ2-7, with a tentative D call TRBD1 (5 bases). Germline values: CDR1 ENHRY, CDR2 SYGVKD. This CDR3 has 13 residues. Trimming stripped 6 bases from V and 4 bases from J, with 13 bases between.

In this sample, this clone turned up a few times. This rearrangement joins TRBV7-8 to TRBJ2-7, with D maybe TRBD1 (6 bases). Germline loops: CDR1 SGHVS, CDR2 FQNEAQ. The ends were cut back, 3 bases at V and 7 bases at J, with 16 bases in the middle. The CDR3 runs to 14 residues. The chain's CDR3 is CASSFSTQGEEQYF. CDR3 bases: TGTGCCAGCAGCTTTTCGACACAGGGTGAGGAGCAGTACTTC.

This chain links TRBV4-1 with TRBJ1-4; 7 positions match TRBD1. V shed 4 bases, J shed 4 bases, and the junction held 6 bases outside the gene matches. CDR1 MGHRA and CDR2 YSYEKL come from the germline V gene. The CDR3 covers 15 residues. The CDR3 loop is CASSRRDSLNEKLFF. CDR3 sequence (DNA): TGCGCCAGCAGCCGCCGGGACAGCCTTAATGAAAAACTGTTTTTT.

The chain joins TRBV29-1 to TRBJ2-3, with TRBD2 identical over 9 bases. The CDR3 runs 16 residues. The V gene end was trimmed by 6 bases and the J gene end by 2 bases; junction bases not matched to a gene: 12. From germline, CDR1 is SQVTM and CDR2 ANQGSEA. CDR3 protein: CSVLGDSGRSTDTQYF. CDR3 bases: TGCAGCGTCCTTGGCGATAGCGGGAGATCCACAGATACGCAGTATTTT.

This chain links TRBV28 with TRBJ1-5, with D possibly matching TRBD1 (6 bases). This CDR3 is 15 amino acids long. Looked up from germline, CDR1 is MDHEN and CDR2 is SYDVKM. Trimming removed 5 bases from V and 6 bases from J, with 17 bases in between. CDR3 nucleotides: TGTGCCAGCAGTCCACTTGATTTGACAGGTCAGCCCCAGCATTTT. Encoded protein: CASSPLDLTGQPQHF.

This clone was detected only once. The CDR3 nucleotides read TGCAGCGTTGCTCCGACAGGGGCCTACGAGCAGTACTTC. Translating it yields CSVAPTGAYEQYF. This chain uses TRBV29-1 with TRBJ2-7; 8 bases fit TRBD1. Unmatched junction bases numbered 4, after V lost 4 bases and J lost 2 bases. The CDR3 totals 13 residues. Germline CDR1 reads SQVTM; CDR2 reads ANQGSEA.

The V call is TRBV5-1, the J call TRBJ1-2; D not certain. V gave up 4 bases and J gave up 4 bases, with 8 bases separating them. The CDR3 is 12 amino acids. Germline loops: CDR1 SGHRS, CDR2 YFSETQ. The CDR3 DNA reads TGCGCCAGCAGCACCGACTTCTATGGCTACACCTTC. Amino acid sequence: CASSTDFYGYTF.

The rearrangement joins TRBV27 to TRBJ2-1; 7 positions agree with TRBD2. Germline CDR1 is MNHEY and CDR2 is SMNVEV (reference sequence). This CDR3 contains 14 residues. With V trimmed by 7 bases and J by 3 bases, 6 bases remained unmatched. The CDR3 here is CASKGKRDYNEQFF. In nucleotides, the CDR3 is TGTGCCAGCAAGGGGAAGCGGGACTACAATGAGCAGTTCTTC.

The chain employs TRBV7-6 and TRBJ2-7, with D possibly matching TRBD2 (5 bases). The germline V gene has CDR1 SGHVS and CDR2 FNYEAQ. V lost 5 bases and J lost 5, with 10 bases in between. The CDR3 is made up of 12 amino acids. The CDR3, as DNA: TGTGCCAGCAGCGTCACTAGGAACGAGCAGTACTTC. Translating it yields CASSVTRNEQYF.

The chain uses TRBV19 and TRBJ1-5; TRBD1 might be the D (6 bases). The length of the CDR3 is 14 residues. CDR1 is LNHDA, CDR2 SQIVND, per germline (reference sequence). V was cut by 4 bases and J by 3 bases, with 10 bases left in between. The CDR3 region is CASSKTGSNQPQHF. The CDR3 coding sequence is TGTGCCAGTAGTAAGACAGGATCCAATCAGCCCCAGCATTTT.

The V gene is TRBV20-1, the J gene TRBJ1-2, with 7 positions matching TRBD1. J gave up 4 bases and V 4 bases, and 0 bases lay outside the gene matches. The germline gives CDR1 DFQATT, CDR2 SNEGSKA (reference sequence). The CDR3 runs 11 residues. CDR3 DNA: TGCAGTGCTACAGGGGGCTATGGCTACACCTTC. It yields the protein CSATGGYGYTF.